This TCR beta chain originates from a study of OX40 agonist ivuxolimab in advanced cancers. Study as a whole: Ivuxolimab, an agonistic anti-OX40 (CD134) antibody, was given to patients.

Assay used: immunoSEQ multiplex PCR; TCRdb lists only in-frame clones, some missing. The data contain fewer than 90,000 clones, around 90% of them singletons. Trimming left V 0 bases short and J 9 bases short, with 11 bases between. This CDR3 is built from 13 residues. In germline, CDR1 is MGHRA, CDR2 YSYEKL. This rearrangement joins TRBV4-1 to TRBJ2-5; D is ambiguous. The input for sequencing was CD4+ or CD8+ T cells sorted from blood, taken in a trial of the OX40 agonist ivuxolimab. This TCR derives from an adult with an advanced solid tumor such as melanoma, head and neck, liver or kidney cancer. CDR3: CASSQEIGLAQYF. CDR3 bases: TGCGCCAGCAGCCAAGAGATAGGCCTGGCCCAGTACTTC.